This T cell receptor beta chain was obtained from a study of T cell responses to AZD1222 COVID-19 vaccine. Study conclusions and caveats: Close to half of all spike-specific TCRs reportedly target regions of the variants that are unmutated. Vaccination with two AZD1222 doses was followed by a rise in Spike-specific TCR breadth and depth. Possibly, clonal diversity was underestimated; donors were largely white British and included more females.

In regard to this clone: Its antigen is currently unknown.

CDR3 length equals 15 residues. CDR1 and CDR2 (germline): SGHTA, FQGTGA. Trimming stripped 3 bases from V and 5 bases from J, with 13 bases between. The table came from immunoSEQ multiplex PCR; TCRdb's copy has only in-frame clones and leaves some out. The table lists 100,000 to 120,000 clones, more than 75% of them singletons. This clonotype was sampled from an adult in good health. The sequencing used peripheral blood, collected on day 0 of AZD1222 vaccination. The V and J genes are TRBV7-3 and TRBJ2-2; D gene unclear. The CDR3 loop is CASSLGGERTGELFF. CDR3 nucleotide sequence: TGTGCCAGCAGCTTGGGCGGAGAGCGAACCGGGGAGCTGTTTTTT. The full variable domain, its missing parts supplied by reference TRBV7-3 and TRBJ2-2, is GAGVSQTPSNKVTEKGKYVELRCDPISGHTALYWYRQSLGQGPEFLIYFQGTGAADDSGLPNDRFFAVRPEGSVSTLKIQRTERGDSAVYLCASSLGGERTGELFFGEGSRLTVL.